These 9 T cell receptor beta chains were sequenced from one sample in a study of CD8+CD57+ T cells in acquired aplastic anemia. The use of genomic DNA as template underpinned the TCR beta VDJ and CDR3 profiling. TCRdb ran MiXCR on the reads and lists one entry per CDR3 protein. The sample has approximately 99,000 distinct CDR3 sequences, around 50% seen once. The sequencing sample was made of sorted CD4+, CD8+, or CD8+CD57+ T cells (not recorded which) from PBMCs. These receptors all stem from a human donor in good health, serving as a control.

In this sample, this clonotype turned up many times. The chain has TRBV9 and TRBJ2-7; D uncertain. From germline, CDR1 is SGDLS and CDR2 YYNGEE. V was shortened by 4 bases and J by 2 bases, with 7 bases between the two germline ends. The length of the CDR3 is 12 residues. CDR3 coding DNA: TGTGCCAGCAGCTCCGTTCCCTACGAGCAGTACTTC. This translates into CASSSVPYEQYF.

This clonotype was seen a few times. The chain joins TRBV10-2 to TRBJ1-5; 9 bases are shared with TRBD1. V shed 2 bases and J 4 bases; nucleotides not matched to a gene: 6. This CDR3 comprises 16 residues. In germline, CDR1 is WSHSY, CDR2 SAAADI. CDR3 in amino acids: CASSEPGQGRNQPQHF. CDR3 coding DNA: TGCGCCAGCAGTGAGCCAGGACAGGGGCGTAATCAGCCCCAGCATTTT.

The chain links TRBV15 to TRBJ1-6; D is unclear. Germline V gene data show CDR1 as LNHNV and CDR2 as YYDKDF (reference sequence). CDR3 length: 14 amino acids. With 0 bases removed from V and 10 bases from J, the gap between germline ends came to 10 bases. CDR3 in DNA: TGTGCCACCAGCAGAGATCGCTGGGAATCACCCCTCCACTTT. This gives the protein CATSRDRWESPLHF.

The chain carries TRBV20-1 and TRBJ2-5; 12 bases align to TRBD2. V lost 5 bases and J lost 2; bases outside the gene matches: 15. Germline V gene lookup returns CDR1 DFQATT and CDR2 SNEGSKA (reference sequence). CDR3 length: 18 amino acids. The CDR3 loop is CSALPLASGGAPQETQYF. CDR3 sequence (DNA): TGCAGTGCTCTGCCCCTGGCTAGCGGGGGGGCCCCTCAAGAGACCCAGTACTTC.

This clonotype was recorded once. The rearrangement uses TRBV20-1 and TRBJ2-2; 8 nucleotides agree with TRBD1. Germline CDR1 and CDR2: DFQATT and SNEGSKA (reference sequence). The CDR3 totals 14 residues. Trimming cost V 0 bases and J 7 bases; bases outside gene matches: 4. In DNA form, the CDR3 reads TGCAGTGCTAGAGATGGACAGGGAATCGGGGAGCTGTTTTTT. Residues: CSARDGQGIGELFF.

Concerning this clonotype: The junction shows a germline mismatch at one end, possibly a read error. The chain couples TRBV7-9 to TRBJ1-1; the D gene is possibly TRBD1 (5 bases). The CDR3 totals 12 residues. CDR1 and CDR2 (germline): SEHNR, FQNEAQ (reference sequence). The CDR3 DNA is TGTGACAGCAGCTTGGAAGGGGTGGAAGCTTTCTTT. Translated, it gives CDSSLEGVEAFF.

In its sample, this clonotype was seen many times. The gene calls are TRBV27 and TRBJ2-7; D is perhaps TRBD1 (6 bases). The CDR3 has 15 amino acids. The germline V gene has CDR1 MNHEY and CDR2 SMNVEV (reference sequence). V was trimmed by 5 bases and J by 2 bases, leaving 16 bases between them. DNA of the CDR3: TGTGCCAGCAGTCCTAGACAGGCAACCGCCTACGAGCAGTACTTC. Amino acid sequence: CASSPRQATAYEQYF.

This clonotype showed up many times. The J gene is TRBJ2-5, the V gene TRBV12-3 or TRBV12-4; 11 positions match TRBD2. V trimming: 6 bases; J trimming: 2 bases; junction bases outside the gene matches: 14. The CDR3 length is 18 residues. CDR3 in amino acids: CASSAGTSGTFPQETQYF. CDR3 coding DNA: TGTGCCAGCAGCGCCGGGACTAGCGGCACGTTTCCTCAAGAGACCCAGTACTTC.

The V call is TRBV6-1, the J call TRBJ2-5; 11 positions match TRBD2. This CDR3 is built from 15 residues. Germline-derived CDR1 and CDR2 are MNHNS and SASEGT. Trimming cost V 6 bases and J 4 bases; bases outside gene matches: 7. This chain's CDR3 is CASSVNSGGGETQYF. As DNA, the CDR3 is TGTGCCAGCAGCGTAAATAGCGGGGGGGGAGAGACCCAGTACTTC.